Listed below are T cell receptor beta chains from one sample, sequenced in a study of T-cell reconstitution after alpha-beta-depleted transplantation in children. TCRdb re-derived calls from the PCR reads in MiXCR, one entry per CDR3 protein. The table shows fewer than 700,000 distinct CDR3 sequences, with 13% occurring only once. Specimen: PBMCs, mostly from graft donor cells, collected 360 days after TCRalphabeta/CD19-depleted stem cell transplant. The receptor source for this set is a male patient between 10 and 17 years old who had a stem cell transplant for acute myeloid leukemia, so the T cells may come from the graft donor. CDR3s include the opening cysteine and the closing phenylalanine or tryptophan. The D gene is left open where the match is weak.

cdr3_aa v_call d_call
CSVVGTGELFF TRBV29-1 .
CATSGGREVDNEQFF TRBV24-1 .
CATQDRVPYEQYF TRBV11-1 TRBD1
CASSPSPGQITDTQYF TRBV7-3 TRBD1
CASSKGAGNPLEEQYF TRBV12-3/TRBV12-4 .
CASSVQGQFF TRBV2 .
CASRDKNTEAFF TRBV28 .
CASSYTRWSSGRANEQFF TRBV6-5 TRBD2
CSAPRAPEWDEQFF TRBV20-1 .
CASSQDERLAGKFYEQYF TRBV4-2 TRBD2
CASSVFSSGTNTGELFF TRBV9 TRBD2
CSVAPEAKNIQYF TRBV29-1 .
CSATGGGNDEQFF TRBV20-1 TRBD2
CSAREAGAQWSGTEAFF TRBV20-1 .
CASSLTGLAGDEQYF TRBV7-3 TRBD2